These T cell receptor beta chains were read from a single sample in a study of blood T cell repertoires in COVID-19. Assay used: immunoSEQ multiplex PCR; TCRdb lists only in-frame clones, some missing. Among over 25,000 clones listed, approximately 81% were seen once. Sample: peripheral blood. These receptors originate from an elderly man with acute or convalescent COVID-19. The CDR3 runs from the conserved cysteine through the conserved F or W. The D gene is left open where the match is weak. Part of the rows lack a size; the others show once, few, many or a class for expanded clones.

len: 16
j_gene: TRBJ2-1
d_gene: TRBD2
v_gene: TRBV28
abundance: NA
CDR3nt: TGTGCCAGCAGTTTGCATTTAAGCGGGGGCCGAAATGAGCAGTTCTTC
CDR3aa: CASSLHLSGGRNEQFF

len: 13
j_gene: TRBJ1-2
d_gene: NA
v_gene: TRBV5-1
abundance: once
CDR3nt: TGCGCCAGCAGCGTGGACGGGGACTATGGCTACACCTTC
CDR3aa: CASSVDGDYGYTF

len: 13
j_gene: TRBJ1-1
d_gene: TRBD1
v_gene: TRBV6-5
abundance: NA
CDR3nt: TGTGCCAGCCGAGGGGGCTTCAACACTGAAGCTTTCTTT
CDR3aa: CASRGGFNTEAFF

len: 16
j_gene: TRBJ2-3
d_gene: TRBD2
v_gene: TRBV20-1
abundance: NA
CDR3nt: TGCAGTGCTAGTAGAAGCGGGGGGGCTAGGACAGATACGCAGTATTTT
CDR3aa: CSASRSGGARTDTQYF

len: 16
j_gene: TRBJ2-1
d_gene: TRBD2
v_gene: TRBV5-1
abundance: once
CDR3nt: TGCGCCAGCAGCATCTATAGCGGGGGAGCTTACAATGAGCAGTTCTTC
CDR3aa: CASSIYSGGAYNEQFF

len: 15
j_gene: TRBJ1-2
d_gene: NA
v_gene: TRBV15
abundance: NA
CDR3nt: TGTGCCACCAGCAGAGATCAGGAAAACCGCTATGGCTACACCTTC
CDR3aa: CATSRDQENRYGYTF

len: 16
j_gene: TRBJ2-3
d_gene: TRBD1
v_gene: TRBV27
abundance: NA
CDR3nt: TGTGCCAGCAGTTCCGCTAACAGGGGAGGCACAGATACGCAGTATTTT
CDR3aa: CASSSANRGGTDTQYF

len: 14
j_gene: TRBJ1-1
d_gene: NA
v_gene: TRBV19
abundance: NA
CDR3nt: TGTGCCAGTAGTACCGGACACCCGAACACTGAAGCTTTCTTT
CDR3aa: CASSTGHPNTEAFF

len: 13
j_gene: TRBJ2-5
d_gene: NA
v_gene: TRBV25-1
abundance: once
CDR3nt: TGTGCCAGCAGTGAATGGGGGGTGGAGACCCAGTACTTC
CDR3aa: CASSEWGVETQYF

len: 15
j_gene: TRBJ2-1
d_gene: TRBD2
v_gene: TRBV9
abundance: few
CDR3nt: TGTGCCAGCAGCCCCTCTAGCGGGGGGACCAATGAGCAGTTCTTC
CDR3aa: CASSPSSGGTNEQFF

len: 14
j_gene: TRBJ1-5
d_gene: NA
v_gene: TRBV7-8
abundance: NA
CDR3nt: TGTGCCAGCAGTCACGGGAGGAAGCTGGAGCCCCAGCATTTT
CDR3aa: CASSHGRKLEPQHF

len: 17
j_gene: TRBJ2-2
d_gene: NA
v_gene: TRBV4-1
abundance: NA
CDR3nt: TGCGCCAGCAGCCATGAGCAGAGGGCGACGAACACCGGGGAGCTGTTTTTT
CDR3aa: CASSHEQRATNTGELFF

len: 15
j_gene: TRBJ2-4
d_gene: NA
v_gene: TRBV7-9
abundance: NA
CDR3nt: TGTGCCAGCAGCCCAGATCTGGGGCAGAAAAACATTCAGTACTTC
CDR3aa: CASSPDLGQKNIQYF

len: 14
j_gene: TRBJ2-3
d_gene: TRBD2
v_gene: TRBV10-2
abundance: NA
CDR3nt: TGCGCCAGCTCCCTGGGACTCGGGGGGGATACGCAGTATTTT
CDR3aa: CASSLGLGGDTQYF

len: 15
j_gene: TRBJ1-4
d_gene: NA
v_gene: TRBV6-5
abundance: NA
CDR3nt: TGTGCCACCTTCAACTCCAGGGGTTTAAGTGAAAAACTGTTTTTT
CDR3aa: CATFNSRGLSEKLFF

len: 14
j_gene: TRBJ2-2
d_gene: NA
v_gene: TRBV11-2
abundance: NA
CDR3nt: TGTGCCAGCAGCTTAGCAACGGACACCGGGGAGCTGTTTTTT
CDR3aa: CASSLATDTGELFF

len: 17
j_gene: TRBJ2-1
d_gene: NA
v_gene: TRBV7-9
abundance: NA
CDR3nt: TGTGCCAGCAGCGGGGTTCCCGGACGCACTTGGGGCGATGAGCAGTTCTTC
CDR3aa: CASSGVPGRTWGDEQFF